This T cell receptor beta chain appears in the sequencing data of a study of CD8 T cells in Susac syndrome. The study, taken as a whole, reports: It was acknowledged in the study that its TCR sequencing and HLA analysis involved a relatively small number of individuals.

In the case of this clonotype: The antigen is unknown.

Germline CDR1 SGHRS, CDR2 YFSETQ. This CDR3 is built from 15 residues. V gave up 0 bases and J gave up 4 bases; unmatched junction bases: 4. Sequencing of TCR beta was carried out in blood CD8+ and CD4+ T cells. TEMRA cells were FACS-enriched, and CD8+ and CD4+ T cells were isolated negatively. RNA totalling about 0.45 to 1 ug underwent reverse transcription with random hexamers. The TCR beta CDR3 was amplified by immunoSEQ multiplex PCR across 54 Vbeta, 13 Jbeta. TCRdb re-derived calls from the immunoSEQ multiplex PCR reads in MiXCR, one entry per CDR3 protein. The table has 27,000 or so distinct CDR3 sequences, less than 95% seen once.

This clonotype originated in a human donor in good health. V is TRBV5-1 and J is TRBJ2-3; 8 bases agree with TRBD1. Sample: CD8+ T cells from PBMCs. The CDR3, as DNA: TGCGCCAGCAGCTTGGGACAGGGGATAGCAGATACGCAGTATTTT. Translated: CASSLGQGIADTQYF. Variable domain in full (rest from reference TRBV5-1 and TRBJ2-3): KAGVTQTPRYLIKTRGQQVTLSCSPISGHRSVSWYQQTPGQGLQFLFEYFSETQRNKGNFPGRFSGRQFSNSRSEMNVSTLELGDSALYLCASSLGQGIADTQYFGPGTRLTVL.